Following are 25 T cell receptor beta chains from one sample sequenced in a study of T cells in Graves' hyperthyroidism and ophthalmopathy. The TCR beta CDR3 regions underwent amplification using RNA transcripts as the source. RT-PCR in the first round (using the HTBI primer set) targeted the TCR CDR3. TCRdb ran MiXCR on the multiplex PCR reads and lists one entry per CDR3 protein. Here the sample spans approximately 430,000 distinct CDR3 sequences, more than 15% being singletons. Specimen: blood. These receptors all stem from a woman younger than 35 with Graves' hyperthyroidism.

Ten or more counts support this clonotype. V usage is TRBV3-1 and J usage is TRBJ2-1; perhaps TRBD2 as D (6 bases). This CDR3 spans 15 amino acids. Looked up from germline, CDR1 is LGHDT and CDR2 is YNNKEL (reference sequence). The V and J ends lost 2 bases and 6 bases respectively, with 14 bases between them. The CDR3 DNA is TGTGCCAGCAGCCAATCGAGGGCGGGGAGCAATGAGCAGTTCTTC. Protein product: CASSQSRAGSNEQFF.

Comments on this clonotype: A much larger clone differs by one base, so this may be a read error. This CDR3 is CASRDRGEWAQYF. Here the CDR3 DNA reads TGTGCCAGCAGGGACAGGGGCGAGTGGGCCCAGTACTTC. This sequence joins TRBV12-3 or TRBV12-4 and TRBJ2-5; 9 bases map to TRBD1. CDR3 length: 13 residues. V shed 6 bases and J 9 bases; nucleotides not matched to a gene: 8.

There are many counts of this clonotype. The chain combines TRBV28 with TRBJ1-6; maybe TRBD1 (6 bases). The V end was cut by 4 bases, the J end by 10 bases, with 14 bases between. This CDR3 comprises 14 residues. Germline V CDR1 and CDR2: MDHEN, SYDVKM. The CDR3 bases are TGTGCCAGCAGTTCGGGGGGGGCACGGTCACCCCTCCACTTT. Its translation: CASSSGGARSPLHF.

The CDR3 here is CASSIEKRELFF. CDR3 bases: TGTGCCAGTAGTATCGAGAAAAGGGAGCTGTTTTTT. The rearrangement joins TRBV19 to TRBJ2-2; D is unclear. This CDR3 spans 12 amino acids. Germline V lookup: CDR1 LNHDA, CDR2 SQIVND (reference sequence). Trimming cost V 3 bases and J 9 bases, with 8 bases left between them.

This clonotype has at least ten counts. The V gene is TRBV28, the J gene TRBJ1-6; D gene ambiguous. Germline loops: CDR1 MDHEN, CDR2 SYDVKM. The CDR3 sequence is 14 residues long. V was trimmed by 6 bases and J by 10 bases, leaving 16 bases between them. The CDR3 nucleotides read TGTGCCAGCAGGACTCCGGACCGGTTCTCACCCCTCCACTTT. Its protein product is CASRTPDRFSPLHF.

Ten or more counts support this clonotype. The chain uses TRBV7-2 and TRBJ1-2, with D uncertain. The germline V gene encodes CDR1 SGHTA and CDR2 FQGNSA. Trimming took off 5 bases at V and 4 bases at J, with 17 bases between the two ends. This CDR3 region has 15 residues. The CDR3 loop is CASSGFKPRGYGYTF. Written as DNA, the CDR3 is TGTGCCAGCAGCGGATTTAAGCCTCGGGGCTATGGCTACACCTTC.

This clonotype showed up many times. The chain is built from TRBV3-1 and TRBJ1-2, with 8 bases matching TRBD1. The CDR3 is 15 amino acids. Germline V CDR1 and CDR2: LGHDT, YNNKEL (reference sequence). The J segment lost 6 bases and the V segment lost 0 bases, leaving 6 bases of the junction unmatched. Written as DNA, the CDR3 is TGTGCCAGCAGCCAAGAAGGACAGGGTAGACATGGCTACACCTTC. Translated, it gives CASSQEGQGRHGYTF.

Ten or more counts support this clonotype. The genes are TRBV7-8 and TRBJ2-3; 9 bases agree with TRBD2. From germline, CDR1 is SGHVS and CDR2 FQNEAQ. The CDR3 has 17 amino acids. V lost 5 bases to trimming and J lost 0 bases; unmatched junction nucleotides: 9. The CDR3 loop reads CASSTLYLAGSTDTQYF. DNA of the CDR3: TGTGCCAGCAGCACCCTATACCTAGCGGGAAGCACAGATACGCAGTATTTT. Looking up the rest from reference TRBV7-8 and TRBJ2-3 gives the full variable domain: GAGVSQSPRYKVAKRGQDVALRCDPISGHVSLFWYQQALGQGPEFLTYFQNEAQLDKSGLPSDRFFAERPEGSVSTLKIQRTQQEDSAVYLCASSTLYLAGSTDTQYFGPGTRLTVL.

This clonotype came up many times. This chain connects TRBV20-1 to TRBJ2-3; D perhaps matches TRBD2 (5 bases). CDR1 is DFQATT and CDR2 is SNEGSKA in the germline V gene (reference sequence). This CDR3 is built from 16 residues. Trimming removed 0 bases from V and 1 base from J, with 14 bases in between. The CDR3 DNA follows: TGCAGTGCTAGAGAGGACTTTAAAAGGGGCACAGATACGCAGTATTTT. Amino acids: CSAREDFKRGTDTQYF.

This clonotype was detected ten times or more. The chain recombines TRBV6-1 with TRBJ2-5, with TRBD2 matching 7 bases. J gave up 0 bases and V 5 bases, and 6 bases lay outside the gene matches. CDR1 is MNHNS and CDR2 is SASEGT in the germline V gene. CDR3 size: 15 residues. The CDR3 DNA follows: TGTGCCAGCAGTTTCACGCTAGCGGACCAAGAGACCCAGTACTTC. Translated: CASSFTLADQETQYF.

This clonotype was counted ten times or more. V and J are TRBV7-9 and TRBJ2-7, with TRBD2 matching 8 bases. The V gene end was trimmed by 7 bases and the J gene end by 3 bases; junction bases not matched to a gene: 8. The germline CDR1 and CDR2 sequences are SEHNR and FQNEAQ (reference sequence). The CDR3 sequence is 14 residues long. The DNA of the CDR3 is TGTGCCAGCACGCCACTAGCGGAGGTCTACGAGCAGTACTTC. Its translation is CASTPLAEVYEQYF.

There are many counts of this clonotype. The CDR3 DNA follows: TGTGCCACCAGCAGAGAGGGAAGGGAGACCCAGTACTTC. Translating gives CATSREGRETQYF. The V gene is TRBV15, the J gene TRBJ2-5; the D is unclear. Per germline, CDR1 LNHNV and CDR2 YYDKDF (reference sequence). Trimming took off 0 bases at V and 5 bases at J, with 7 bases between the two ends. The CDR3 runs to 13 residues.

In its sample, this clonotype was seen many times. The chain links TRBV11-2 to TRBJ2-2, with unresolved D. Germline V gives CDR1 SGHAT, CDR2 FQNNGV. V dropped 3 bases and J dropped 3 bases, with 8 bases sitting between them. The CDR3 is 14 residues long. The CDR3 DNA reads as TGTGCCAGCAGCTTTGAAAGGGACACCGGGGAGCTGTTTTTT. Protein: CASSFERDTGELFF.

The table lists this clonotype with a few counts. The rearrangement uses TRBV28 and TRBJ2-2, with TRBD1 matching over 7 bases. CDR3 length: 14 residues. Germline V lookup: CDR1 MDHEN, CDR2 SYDVKM. V lost 7 bases and J lost 5; bases outside the gene matches: 7. The CDR3 DNA reads TGTGCCAGCACCTCGACAGGGAGAACCGGGGAGCTGTTTTTT. Its protein product is CASTSTGRTGELFF.

In the case of this clonotype: A much larger clone differs from this one at a single base, so this may be a read error. The V and J genes are TRBV27 and TRBJ1-1; D is possibly TRBD1 (5 bases). The V end lost 11 bases, the J end lost 1 base, and 14 bases lay between the germline ends. Looked up from germline, CDR1 is MNHEY and CDR2 is SMNVEV (reference sequence). The CDR3 loop spans 13 amino acids. Here the CDR3 reads CAGMEGQNTEAFF. CDR3 sequence (DNA): TGTGCCGGCATGGAGGGGCAGAACACTGAAGCTTTCTTT.

The sample holds many counts of this clonotype. The rearrangement links TRBV5-1 to TRBJ1-2; tentatively, D is TRBD1 (6 bases). The germline CDR1 and CDR2 sequences are SGHRS and YFSETQ. CDR3 length: 15 residues. V was pared by 5 bases and J by 5 bases, with 19 bases between. This CDR3 reads CASRTGPQSEYGYTF. In nucleotides, the CDR3 is TGCGCCAGCAGGACAGGCCCCCAATCGGAATATGGCTACACCTTC.

This clonotype was observed a few times. The chain carries TRBV20-1 and TRBJ2-6, with D unresolved. The CDR3 is 15 residues long. The germline gives CDR1 DFQATT, CDR2 SNEGSKA (reference sequence). With 3 bases removed from V and 4 bases from J, the gap between germline ends came to 13 bases. The CDR3 nucleotides are TGCAGTGCTAGCGGAACGCAGCCCGGGGCCAACGTCCTGACTTTC. It translates to CSASGTQPGANVLTF.

There are a few counts of this clonotype. The chain joins TRBV29-1 to TRBJ2-6, with D tentatively TRBD1 (5 bases). In germline, CDR1 is SQVTM, CDR2 ANQGSEA. The CDR3 is made up of 14 amino acids. Between the trimmed V and J ends, which lost 7 bases and 0 bases, there was a span of 10 bases. The CDR3 is CSAKTVSGANVLTF. The CDR3 DNA reads TGCAGCGCCAAGACAGTCTCTGGGGCCAACGTCCTGACTTTC.

This clonotype was seen only a few times. The genes are TRBV6-5 and TRBJ1-2; D is ambiguous. Trimming stripped 0 bases from V and 0 bases from J, with 14 bases between. Per germline, CDR1 MNHEY and CDR2 SVGAGI. The CDR3 loop spans 17 amino acids. CDR3 residues: CASSYSWGRGTNYGYTF. DNA of the CDR3: TGTGCCAGCAGTTACTCCTGGGGTCGGGGAACTAACTATGGCTACACCTTC.

The chain recombines TRBV19 with TRBJ2-2, with TRBD2 identical over 12 bases. V shed 6 bases, J shed 7 bases, and the junction held 12 bases outside the gene matches. Germline lookup yields CDR1 LNHDA and CDR2 SQIVND (reference sequence). This CDR3 is built from 17 residues. This CDR3 reads CASSPPGRTSGNGELFF. For the CDR3, the DNA is TGTGCCAGTAGCCCTCCAGGGCGGACTAGCGGGAACGGGGAGCTGTTTTTT.

In regard to this clonotype: This may be a read error: a much more frequent sequence differs by one nucleotide. The gene calls are TRBV2 and TRBJ1-2, with D unclear. Germline-derived CDR1 and CDR2 are SNHLY and FYNNEI. The CDR3 has 15 residues. Written as DNA, the CDR3 is TGTGCCAGCAGCGAAGAGACGACATTAACCTATGGCTACACCTTC. Protein product: CASSEETTLTYGYTF.

The chain employs TRBV25-1 and TRBJ2-5; a possible D gene is TRBD2 (7 bases). V dropped 1 base and J dropped 5 bases, with 14 bases sitting between them. Germline V gene sequence: CDR1 MGHDK, CDR2 SYGVNS. There are 15 residues in the CDR3. CDR3 region: CASSEFRGGGETQYF. For the CDR3, the DNA is TGTGCCAGCAGTGAATTTAGAGGGGGGGGCGAGACCCAGTACTTC.

This clonotype showed up many times. The chain combines TRBV2 with TRBJ1-4; D unclear. Germline lookup yields CDR1 SNHLY and CDR2 FYNNEI. Trimming took off 3 bases at V and 3 bases at J, with 11 bases between the two ends. The CDR3 is made up of 15 amino acids. In nucleotides, the CDR3 is TGTGCCAGCAGTGAGGTGTGGGCGGCTAATGAAAAACTGTTTTTT. It translates to CASSEVWAANEKLFF.

This clonotype was detected ten times or more. The chain links TRBV5-1 to TRBJ1-5; D is unclear. The CDR3 length is 15 residues. Germline CDR1 is SGHRS and CDR2 is YFSETQ. Trimming left V 4 bases short and J 2 bases short, with 13 bases between. CDR3 DNA: TGCGCCAGCAGCGTCGATGGAGTTGGCAATCAGCCCCAGCATTTT. Translating gives CASSVDGVGNQPQHF.

The chain links TRBV3-1 to TRBJ2-2; 16 nucleotides align to TRBD2. The CDR3 sequence is 18 residues long. From germline, CDR1 is LGHDT and CDR2 YNNKEL (reference sequence). Unmatched junction bases numbered 5, after V lost 4 bases and J lost 3 bases. Written as DNA, the CDR3 is TGTGCCAGCAGCCCCCCGGGACTAGCGGGGGGGTACACCGGGGAGCTGTTTTTT. Amino acids: CASSPPGLAGGYTGELFF.